What follows is one TCR beta chain and its context. Its antigen is undetermined. This sample was included in a study of beta chain features in type 1 diabetes. Sequenced material consisted of expressed TCRB transcripts (all of the isolated RNA was reverse transcribed). Method: immunoSEQ multiplex PCR; TCRdb's copy keeps in-frame clones and lacks some. The repertoire includes 300,000 to 450,000 clones, roughly an eighth of them detected once, and 0.008% to 0.011% sits in the top ten. Study-wide results and limits: Among patients with Type 1 diabetes, TCRB CDR3s were moderately but significantly shorter in every one of the four CD4+ subsets.

This CDR3 has 13 residues. The V end lost 5 bases, the J end lost 7 bases, and 14 bases lay between the germline ends. Germline values: CDR1 SEHNR, CDR2 FQNEAQ (reference sequence). The sample consisted of naive CD4+ T cells from blood. This clonotype originated in a woman between 18 and 29 years old with type 1 diabetes. The V call is TRBV7-9, the J call TRBJ2-5, with D tentatively TRBD2 (5 bases). CDR3 protein: CASSLRGLGTQYF. CDR3 DNA sequence: TGTGCCAGCAGCCTCCGGGGTTTAGGGACCCAGTACTTC.